The T cell receptor beta chain described here comes from a study of blood T cell repertoires in COVID-19. Sequenced by immunoSEQ multiplex PCR; TCRdb stores in-frame clones only, minus some. The sample consists of roughly 88,000 clones, about 83% of them appearing once. J was trimmed by 3 bases and V by 8 bases; bases with no gene match: 15. Germline V gives CDR1 WSHSY, CDR2 SAAADI. This CDR3 has 16 amino acids. The chain carries TRBV10-2 and TRBJ2-5; the match to TRBD1 covers 7 bases. The sequenced sample consisted of peripheral blood. This TCR came from a woman aged 55-70 years with COVID-19, enrolled during active disease. The CDR3, as DNA: TGCGCCAGCGGAGAGTACTCCGGGACAGTTGAAGAGACCCAGTACTTC. Translated: CASGEYSGTVEETQYF.